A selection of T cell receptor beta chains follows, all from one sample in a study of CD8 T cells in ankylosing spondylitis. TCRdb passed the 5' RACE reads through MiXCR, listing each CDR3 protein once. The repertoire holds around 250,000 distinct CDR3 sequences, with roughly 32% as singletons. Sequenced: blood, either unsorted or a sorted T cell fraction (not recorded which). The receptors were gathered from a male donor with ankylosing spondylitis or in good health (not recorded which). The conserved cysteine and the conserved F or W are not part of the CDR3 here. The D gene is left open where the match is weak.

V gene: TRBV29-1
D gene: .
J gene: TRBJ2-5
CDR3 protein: SVSGEETQY

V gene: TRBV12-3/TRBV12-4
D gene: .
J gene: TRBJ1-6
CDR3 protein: ASSLEGVQFNSPLH

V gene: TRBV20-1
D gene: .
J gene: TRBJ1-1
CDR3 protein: SARDGGTEAF

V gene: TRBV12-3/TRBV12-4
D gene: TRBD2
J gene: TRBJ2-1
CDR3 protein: AIRGTSGGVVGEQF

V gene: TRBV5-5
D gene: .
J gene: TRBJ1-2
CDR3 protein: ASSLDSLYGYT

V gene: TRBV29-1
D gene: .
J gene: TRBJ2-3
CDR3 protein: SVAGRVIDTQY

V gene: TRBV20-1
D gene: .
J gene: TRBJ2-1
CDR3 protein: SARPQGNEQF

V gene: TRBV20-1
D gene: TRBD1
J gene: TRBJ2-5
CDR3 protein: SARGRGQETQY

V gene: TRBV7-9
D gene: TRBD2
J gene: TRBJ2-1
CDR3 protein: ASTASGYNEQF

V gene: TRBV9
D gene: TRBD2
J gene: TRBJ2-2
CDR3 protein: ASSTPRGTNTGELF

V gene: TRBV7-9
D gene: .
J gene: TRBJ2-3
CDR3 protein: ASSLPGTQY